The sequence of this T cell receptor (beta chain) was determined in a study of T cells after yellow fever vaccination. By 5'RACE template switching, TCR cDNA was produced, with a universal primer site and UMIs added in the process. TCRdb re-called the 5' RACE reads through MiXCR, storing one row per CDR3 protein. The table has roughly 190,000 distinct CDR3 sequences, approximately 10% seen once. Deletions cut 7 bases from V and 2 bases from J, with 6 bases between. Germline assignment: CDR1 SNHLY and CDR2 FYNNEI. This CDR3 spans 13 amino acids. This clonotype was seen a few times. Its antigen is not identified. Study-wide points: The study found a weaker secondary response that peaked faster, day 5 versus 15. Reappearing after the booster were most of the clones from primary vaccination (about 96% CD4, approximately 86% CD8).

The clonotype was recovered from a man aged 18 to 29 who received the YFV17D yellow fever vaccine. The V call is TRBV2, the J call TRBJ1-6; no clear D. Sequencing used CD8+ T cells sorted from PBMCs, obtained 15 days after the yellow fever booster vaccination. CDR3 DNA sequence: TGTGCCAGCATCCCAGCCTATAATTCACCCCTCCACTTT. Translated: CASIPAYNSPLHF.